One sample yielded the 25 T cell receptor beta chains listed below, sequenced in a study of T-cell memory formation after mild COVID-19. From the 5' RACE reads, TCRdb called clonotypes with MiXCR, one entry per CDR3 protein. This table has 75,000 to 95,000 distinct CDR3 sequences, approximately 15% appearing once. Sequencing input: PBMCs or a T cell subset sorted from them (not recorded which). The receptors come from a young man who had mild COVID-19 (a few samples of this study predate the infection). Cell type and time point are not known.

This clonotype was picked up a small number of times. The chain combines TRBV20-1 with TRBJ2-3, with TRBD2 matching 15 bases. This CDR3 is 16 amino acids long. Germline CDR1 reads DFQATT; CDR2 reads SNEGSKA (reference sequence). V was clipped by 6 bases and J by 2 bases; unmatched bases: 6. CDR3: CSAIGTSGGPTDTQYF. In nucleotides, the CDR3 is TGCAGTGCGATAGGGACTAGCGGGGGGCCCACAGATACGCAGTATTTT.

The chain is built from TRBV29-1 and TRBJ2-2; weak D call: TRBD2 (5 bases). The CDR3 is made up of 14 amino acids. The germline V gene encodes CDR1 SQVTM and CDR2 ANQGSEA. Trimming cost V 2 bases and J 2 bases, with 9 bases left between them. The CDR3 DNA sequence: TGCAGCGTTGAACCGGGGAGAAACACCGGGGAGCTGTTTTTT. Protein: CSVEPGRNTGELFF.

This clonotype has a handful of counts. This chain connects TRBV7-6 to TRBJ1-1, with 7 bases lining up with TRBD1. CDR3 length equals 13 residues. Germline CDR1 reads SGHVS; CDR2 reads FNYEAQ. V gave up 4 bases and J gave up 3 bases; unmatched junction bases: 2. The CDR3 reads CASSSGGYTEAFF. The CDR3 DNA reads TGTGCCAGCAGCTCAGGGGGATACACTGAAGCTTTCTTT.

The chain employs TRBV28 and TRBJ2-3, with 10 bases lining up with TRBD1. The CDR3 is 16 residues long. The V and J ends lost 5 bases and 6 bases, in that order; junction bases with no gene match: 11. Per germline, CDR1 MDHEN and CDR2 SYDVKM. The CDR3 is CASSPPTGGIEDTQYF. In nucleotides, the CDR3 is TGTGCCAGCAGTCCTCCGACAGGGGGCATTGAGGATACGCAGTATTTT. Based on the CDR3 plus reference TRBV28 and TRBJ2-3, the full variable domain is DVKVTQSSRYLVKRTGEKVFLECVQDMDHENMFWYRQDPGLGLRLIYFSYDVKMKEKGDIPEGYSVSREKKERFSLILESASTNQTSMYLCASSPPTGGIEDTQYFGPGTRLTVL.

J is TRBJ2-3 and V is TRBV28; TRBD1 or TRBD2 may be the D gene (5 bases each). The V end was cut by 0 bases, the J end by 5 bases, with 15 bases between. Germline V gives CDR1 MDHEN, CDR2 SYDVKM. The CDR3 has 16 residues. The CDR3 protein is CASSLWLGAAEDTQYF. In DNA form, the CDR3 reads TGTGCCAGCAGTTTATGGCTCGGGGCGGCGGAAGATACGCAGTATTTT. Full variable domain (remainder filled in from reference TRBV28 and TRBJ2-3): DVKVTQSSRYLVKRTGEKVFLECVQDMDHENMFWYRQDPGLGLRLIYFSYDVKMKEKGDIPEGYSVSREKKERFSLILESASTNQTSMYLCASSLWLGAAEDTQYFGPGTRLTVL.

This clonotype was found a few times. J is TRBJ1-1 and V is TRBV10-3; 7 bases match TRBD1. The CDR3 is 12 amino acids. Germline CDR1 reads ENHRY; CDR2 reads SYGVKD. The V segment lost 10 bases and the J segment 4 bases; nucleotides outside the gene matches: 6. CDR3 sequence reads: CATSEGATEAFF. CDR3 DNA: TGTGCCACCAGCGAGGGGGCCACTGAAGCTTTCTTT.

This clonotype has just a few counts. Here the CDR3 DNA reads TGTGCCAGCAGTTTACTAGCGGGGGGGCCTGAGACCCAGTACTTC. Its protein is CASSLLAGGPETQYF. The gene calls are TRBV7-8 and TRBJ2-5; 13 bases are a match to TRBD2. The CDR3 has 15 amino acids. The ends lost 6 bases at V and 5 bases at J; junction bases unmatched: 6. Germline V gene sequence: CDR1 SGHVS, CDR2 FQNEAQ.

The chain couples TRBV3-2 to TRBJ2-7; the table's D call, TRBD1, has no DNA check behind it. TRBV3-2 constitutes a pseudogene. This CDR3 region has 17 residues. Here the CDR3 reads CASSHGGGNELPYEQYF. In DNA form, the CDR3 reads TGTGCCAGCAGCCATGGGGGGGGAAACGAATTACCCTACGAGCAGTACTTC.

This clonotype was picked up a small number of times. The chain recombines TRBV4-3 with TRBJ1-1; D might be TRBD1 (5 bases). The ends were cut back, 1 base at V and 8 bases at J, with 14 bases in the middle. The germline CDR1 and CDR2 sequences are LGHNA and YSLEER. The CDR3 length is 14 residues. The CDR3 here is CASSQGTLRAEAFF. The CDR3 coding sequence is TGCGCCAGCAGCCAAGGGACCCTCAGGGCCGAAGCTTTCTTT.

This chain links TRBV7-2 with TRBJ2-7; a weak D match, TRBD2 (7 bases). The CDR3 is made up of 15 amino acids. The ends were cut back, 1 base at V and 5 bases at J, with 15 bases in the middle. The V gene's germline CDR1 is SGHTA and CDR2 FQGNSA. DNA for the CDR3: TGTGCCAGCAGCTTAGTCTCGGGGGGCCAACACGAGCAGTACTTC. It translates to CASSLVSGGQHEQYF.

The V gene is TRBV3-1, the J gene TRBJ2-1; 9 nucleotides agree with TRBD1. CDR1 and CDR2 (germline): LGHDT, YNNKEL (reference sequence). This CDR3 region has 15 residues. With 4 bases clipped from V and 5 bases from J, the junction kept 6 bases outside the gene matches. The CDR3 sequence is CASSLRDRVHNEQFF. DNA of the CDR3: TGTGCCAGCAGCCTCCGGGACAGGGTCCACAATGAGCAGTTCTTC.

This clonotype turned up a few times. The rearrangement links TRBV4-3 to TRBJ2-3, with TRBD2 identical over 11 bases. Germline lookup yields CDR1 LGHNA and CDR2 YSLEER. The CDR3 length is 16 residues. V was clipped by 7 bases and J by 6 bases; unmatched bases: 12. The CDR3 loop reads CASTWNIAGGPDTQYF. For the CDR3, the DNA is TGCGCCAGCACCTGGAACATAGCGGGGGGGCCGGATACGCAGTATTTT.

This clonotype was seen ten or more times. The chain links TRBV19 to TRBJ1-2; D ambiguous. Germline V gives CDR1 LNHDA, CDR2 SQIVND (reference sequence). The CDR3 is 13 amino acids. The V end lost 7 bases, the J end lost 2 bases, and 11 bases lay between the germline ends. DNA for the CDR3: TGTGCCAGTAAATCCTGGCAGAACTATGGCTACACCTTC. Translating gives CASKSWQNYGYTF. Full variable domain (outside the CDR3, taken from reference TRBV19 and TRBJ1-2): DGGITQSPKYLFRKEGQNVTLSCEQNLNHDAMYWYRQDPGQGLRLIYYSQIVNDFQKGDIAEGYSVSREKKESFPLTVTSAQKNPTAFYLCASKSWQNYGYTFGSGTRLTVV.

This clonotype was detected only a few times. This sequence joins TRBV19 and TRBJ1-1, with no clear D. The CDR3 runs to 13 residues. The germline gives CDR1 LNHDA, CDR2 SQIVND (reference sequence). V lost 1 base and J lost 0, with 3 bases in between. CDR3 DNA: TGTGCCAGTAGTATAGGGATGAACACTGAAGCTTTCTTT. Protein: CASSIGMNTEAFF.

There are a few counts of this clonotype. The gene calls are TRBV12-3 or TRBV12-4 and TRBJ2-5, with D perhaps matching TRBD2 (5 bases). Trimming removed 3 bases at V and 7 bases at J, with 15 bases between. The CDR3 is 14 residues long. The CDR3 is CASSFGLARRTQYF. CDR3 DNA: TGTGCCAGCAGTTTTGGGCTAGCCCGAAGGACCCAGTACTTC.

The rearrangement links TRBV4-1 to TRBJ1-2, with 7 bases matching TRBD1. J gave up 1 base and V 0 bases, and 5 bases lay outside the gene matches. This CDR3 has 16 residues. The germline gives CDR1 MGHRA, CDR2 YSYEKL. CDR3 region: CASSQEGGQNNYGYTF. CDR3 nucleotide sequence: TGCGCCAGCAGCCAAGAAGGGGGACAGAATAACTATGGCTACACCTTC.

The table lists this clonotype with a few counts. The gene calls are TRBV9 and TRBJ1-4; D is unclear. The germline gives CDR1 SGDLS, CDR2 YYNGEE. The CDR3 loop spans 14 amino acids. V lost 7 bases to trimming and J lost 3 bases, with 13 bases between them. The CDR3 region is CASGEWAANEKLFF. CDR3 in DNA: TGTGCCAGCGGAGAGTGGGCGGCTAATGAAAAACTGTTTTTT.

This clonotype occurred a few times. V gene TRBV4-1 combines with J gene TRBJ1-2; perhaps TRBD1 as D (5 bases). This CDR3 region has 16 residues. V lost 1 base to trimming and J lost 2 bases, with 14 bases between them. CDR1 is MGHRA and CDR2 is YSYEKL in the germline V gene. The CDR3 sequence: CASSQAHTGENYGYTF. Written as DNA, the CDR3 is TGCGCCAGCAGCCAAGCGCACACAGGTGAAAACTATGGCTACACCTTC.

The CDR3 nucleotides read TGTGCCAGCAGCTTTGGGGGGCGCGGTGAAAAACTGTTTTTT. This encodes CASSFGGRGEKLFF. The chain couples TRBV7-2 to TRBJ1-4, with D possibly being TRBD1 (6 bases). Germline assignment: CDR1 SGHTA and CDR2 FQGNSA. V dropped 3 bases and J dropped 7 bases, with 12 bases sitting between them. This CDR3 region has 14 residues. Supplemented by reference TRBV7-2 and TRBJ1-4, the full variable domain reads GAGVSQSPSNKVTEKGKDVELRCDPISGHTALYWYRQSLGQGLEFLIYFQGNSAPDKSGLPSDRFSAERTGGSVSTLTIQRTQQEDSAVYLCASSFGGRGEKLFFGSGTQLSVL.

The chain carries TRBV4-3 and TRBJ1-5; 10 nucleotides agree with TRBD1. In germline, CDR1 is LGHNA, CDR2 YSLEER. This CDR3 is built from 15 residues. With 1 base clipped from V and 4 bases from J, the junction kept 1 base outside the gene matches. CDR3 bases: TGCGCCAGCAGCCAAGGGACAGGGGGGAATCAGCCCCAGCATTTT. Amino acid sequence: CASSQGTGGNQPQHF.

In this sample, this clonotype turned up a few times. The rearrangement links TRBV2 to TRBJ2-5, with unresolved D. Trimming pared 3 bases from V and 0 bases from J, leaving 5 bases between. The germline CDR1 and CDR2 sequences are SNHLY and FYNNEI. The CDR3 runs 13 residues. CDR3 region: CASSDHYQETQYF. The CDR3 nucleotides read TGTGCCAGCAGTGATCACTACCAAGAGACCCAGTACTTC.

The J gene is TRBJ2-2, the V gene TRBV7-8; 9 bases map to TRBD1. Per the germline V gene, CDR1 is SGHVS and CDR2 is FQNEAQ. The trim removed 1 base at V and 6 bases at J, leaving 12 bases unmatched. This CDR3 is built from 18 residues. The CDR3 loop is CASSLVGGQGSFAGELFF. CDR3 DNA: TGTGCCAGCAGCTTAGTAGGGGGACAGGGATCCTTTGCCGGGGAGCTGTTTTTT.

Only a few counts were recorded for this clonotype. The rearrangement uses TRBV5-1 and TRBJ2-2, with 9 bases matching TRBD1. From germline, CDR1 is SGHRS and CDR2 YFSETQ. V trimming: 4 bases; J trimming: 7 bases; junction bases outside the gene matches: 11. This CDR3 is built from 16 residues. The CDR3 region has the DNA TGCGCCAGCAGCCCGGGACAGGGTGCTTATAACGGGGAGCTGTTTTTT. Translating it yields CASSPGQGAYNGELFF.

The V and J genes are TRBV7-9 and TRBJ2-1; D remains ambiguous. The CDR3 length is 13 residues. Germline CDR1 SEHNR, CDR2 FQNEAQ (reference sequence). V lost 5 bases and J lost 8, with 13 bases in between. The CDR3 sequence: CASSHTSGDEQFF. In nucleotides, the CDR3 is TGTGCCAGCAGCCACACCAGTGGGGATGAGCAGTTCTTC.

Only a few counts were recorded for this clonotype. The chain couples TRBV4-2 to TRBJ1-2; 7 bases match TRBD1. Germline V gene data show CDR1 as LGHNA and CDR2 as YNFKEQ. The V gene end was trimmed by 0 bases and the J gene end by 4 bases; junction bases not matched to a gene: 5. The CDR3 contains 15 residues. CDR3 in amino acids: CASSQEEQGPYGYTF. The CDR3, as DNA: TGTGCCAGCAGCCAAGAAGAACAGGGGCCCTATGGCTACACCTTC.